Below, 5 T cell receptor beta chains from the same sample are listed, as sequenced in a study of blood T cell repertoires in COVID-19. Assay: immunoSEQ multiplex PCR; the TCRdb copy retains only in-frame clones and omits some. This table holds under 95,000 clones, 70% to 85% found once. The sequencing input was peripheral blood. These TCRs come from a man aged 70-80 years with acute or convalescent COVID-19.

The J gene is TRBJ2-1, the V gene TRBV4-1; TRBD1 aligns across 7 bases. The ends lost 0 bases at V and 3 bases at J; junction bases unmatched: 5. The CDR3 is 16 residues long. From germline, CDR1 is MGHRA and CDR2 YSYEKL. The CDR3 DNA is TGCGCCAGCAGCCAAGACCCCCGGACAGGCTACAATGAGCAGTTCTTC. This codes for CASSQDPRTGYNEQFF.

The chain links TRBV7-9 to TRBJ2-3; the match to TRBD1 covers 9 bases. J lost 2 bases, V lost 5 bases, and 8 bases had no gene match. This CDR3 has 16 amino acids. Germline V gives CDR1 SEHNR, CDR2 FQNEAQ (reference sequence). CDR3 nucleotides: TGTGCCAGCAGCCTGGGACAGGGCGAAATCACAGATACGCAGTATTTT. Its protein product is CASSLGQGEITDTQYF.

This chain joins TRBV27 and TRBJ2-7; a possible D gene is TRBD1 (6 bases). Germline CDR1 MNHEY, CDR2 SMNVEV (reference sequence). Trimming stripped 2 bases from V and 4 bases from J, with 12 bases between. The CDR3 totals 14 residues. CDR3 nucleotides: TGTGCCAGCAGTTTAAGAGGCAGGGGATACGAGCAGTACTTC. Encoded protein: CASSLRGRGYEQYF.

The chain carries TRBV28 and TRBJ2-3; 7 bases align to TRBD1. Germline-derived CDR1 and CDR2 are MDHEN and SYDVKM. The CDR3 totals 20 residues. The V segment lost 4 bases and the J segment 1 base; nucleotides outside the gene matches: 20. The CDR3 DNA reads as TGTGCCAGCAGTTCGATCAGAACCCCAGGGACAGAGGGGCGCACAGATACGCAGTATTTT. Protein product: CASSSIRTPGTEGRTDTQYF.

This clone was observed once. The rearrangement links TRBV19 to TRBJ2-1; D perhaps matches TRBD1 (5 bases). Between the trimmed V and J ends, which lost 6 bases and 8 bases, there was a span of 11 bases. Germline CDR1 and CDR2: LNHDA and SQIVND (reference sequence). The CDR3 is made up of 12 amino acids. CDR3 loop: CASSSDRHEQFF. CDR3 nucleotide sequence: TGTGCCAGTAGCTCCGACAGACATGAGCAGTTCTTC.